A selection of T cell receptor beta chains follows, all from one sample in a study of T cell responses to AZD1222 COVID-19 vaccine. The protocol was immunoSEQ multiplex PCR, while the TCRdb copy is restricted to in-frame clones and leaves out a portion. The data show roughly 100,000 clones, with over 75% seen just once and 20% to 25% held by the top ten. Specimen: peripheral blood, collected on day 0 of AZD1222 vaccination. These receptors were obtained from an adult in good health. The CDR3 runs from the conserved cysteine through the conserved F or W. D genes are given only for firm matches. Size is stated for part of the rows, as once, few or many counts, or as a class when the clone is expanded.

D: -
size: -
J: TRBJ2-7
V: TRBV21-1
DNA: TGTGCCAGCAGCAAAGGTCGAGGGGACCACGAGCAGTACTTC
CDR3: CASSKGRGDHEQYF

D: TRBD1
size: -
J: TRBJ1-1
V: TRBV30
DNA: TGTGCCTGGAGTGGACAGGGTAACACTGAAGCTTTCTTT
CDR3: CAWSGQGNTEAFF

D: -
size: -
J: TRBJ1-1
V: TRBV19
DNA: TGTGCCAGTAGTTTCGGGAACACTGAAGCTTTCTTT
CDR3: CASSFGNTEAFF

D: -
size: -
J: TRBJ2-7
V: TRBV28
DNA: TGTGCCAGCAGCACCCCACAAAGGCGCGAGCAGTACTTC
CDR3: CASSTPQRREQYF

D: -
size: -
J: TRBJ1-3
V: TRBV9
DNA: TGTGCCAGCAGCGTAGCCCCAAGGACGCCCGACGGAAACACCATATATTTT
CDR3: CASSVAPRTPDGNTIYF

D: TRBD2
size: -
J: TRBJ2-1
V: TRBV6-5
DNA: TGTGCCAGCAGAGGAGCTAGCGGGGGGGTTCAAGAGCAGTTCTTC
CDR3: CASRGASGGVQEQFF

D: -
size: -
J: TRBJ1-5
V: TRBV6-1
DNA: TGTGCCAGCAGTGAAGCGGGAGGGCGTAATCAGCCCCAGCATTTT
CDR3: CASSEAGGRNQPQHF

D: -
size: -
J: TRBJ1-2
V: TRBV28
DNA: TGTGCCAGCAGCCAAGACCTCCGATATGGCTACACCTTC
CDR3: CASSQDLRYGYTF

D: TRBD2
size: -
J: TRBJ2-3
V: TRBV29-1
DNA: TGCAGCGTGACGGGGGGGACAGATACGCAGTATTTT
CDR3: CSVTGGTDTQYF

D: TRBD2
size: -
J: TRBJ2-3
V: TRBV18
DNA: TGTGCCAGCTCACCCCTGGTTAGCGGGTCAAATACGCAGTATTTT
CDR3: CASSPLVSGSNTQYF

D: -
size: -
J: TRBJ1-1
V: TRBV19
DNA: TGTGCCAGTAGTACGGTGGGGGGGAACACTGAAGCTTTCTTT
CDR3: CASSTVGGNTEAFF

D: -
size: -
J: TRBJ1-2
V: TRBV3-1/TRBV3-2
DNA: TGTGCCAGCAGCTCGGGACCTATCTATGGCTACACCTTC
CDR3: CASSSGPIYGYTF

D: TRBD1
size: once
J: TRBJ1-2
V: TRBV18
DNA: TGTGCCAGCTCATCGGGACAGGTAGGTGGCTACACCTTC
CDR3: CASSSGQVGGYTF

D: -
size: -
J: TRBJ1-2
V: TRBV4-3
DNA: TGCGCCAGCAGCCAAGATCTGCTGGAACTCTATGGCTACACCTTC
CDR3: CASSQDLLELYGYTF

D: -
size: -
J: TRBJ1-5
V: TRBV6-4
DNA: TGTGCCAGCAGTGAGCAGGACAATCAGCCCCAGCATTTT
CDR3: CASSEQDNQPQHF

D: -
size: -
J: TRBJ1-4
V: TRBV6-5
DNA: TGTGCCAGCAGCCTACAGCGATGGGAGGAAAAACTGTTTTTT
CDR3: CASSLQRWEEKLFF

D: TRBD1
size: -
J: TRBJ2-3
V: TRBV5-1
DNA: TGCGCCAGCAGCTTGGGTTTAGGACAGGGGAGCACAGATACGCAGTATTTT
CDR3: CASSLGLGQGSTDTQYF

D: TRBD1
size: -
J: TRBJ1-1
V: TRBV24-1
DNA: TGTGCCACTACGGAGGGGGCCGAAGCTTTCTTT
CDR3: CATTEGAEAFF

D: -
size: -
J: TRBJ2-2
V: TRBV7-9
DNA: TGTGCCAGCAGATATTGGGACACCGGGGAGCTGTTTTTT
CDR3: CASRYWDTGELFF

D: -
size: -
J: TRBJ2-2
V: TRBV27
DNA: TGTGCCAGCAGGAGGGAAGCCGGGGAGCTGTTTTTT
CDR3: CASRREAGELFF

D: -
size: -
J: TRBJ1-4
V: TRBV7-9
DNA: TGTGCCAGCAGCCTTTTCGAAAAACTGTTTTTT
CDR3: CASSLFEKLFF

D: TRBD1
size: -
J: TRBJ1-3
V: TRBV5-1
DNA: TGCGCCAGCAGCTGGGACAGGGAGGACACCATATATTTT
CDR3: CASSWDREDTIYF

D: -
size: -
J: TRBJ2-7
V: TRBV11-1
DNA: TGTGCCAGCAGCTTAGCGTTTCGGTACGAGCAGTACTTC
CDR3: CASSLAFRYEQYF

D: -
size: once
J: TRBJ2-7
V: TRBV27
DNA: TGTGCCAGCCTGGGTTTAGGAGGCTACGAGCAGTACTTC
CDR3: CASLGLGGYEQYF

D: -
size: -
J: TRBJ2-7
V: TRBV28
DNA: TGTGCCAGCAGTTTCTCAGCGACCTTCTACGAGCAGTACTTC
CDR3: CASSFSATFYEQYF

D: TRBD2
size: -
J: TRBJ2-1
V: TRBV9
DNA: TGTGCCAGCAGCGTAGGGTTAGCGGGGGGGCGGAATAATGAGCAGTTCTTC
CDR3: CASSVGLAGGRNNEQFF

D: -
size: -
J: TRBJ1-1
V: TRBV27
DNA: TGTGCCAGCAGACGAAACAGGGAGGGCACTGAAGCTTTCTTT
CDR3: CASRRNREGTEAFF

D: -
size: -
J: TRBJ1-5
V: TRBV4-1
DNA: TGCGCCAGCAGCCAAGTTGAGGGAAGGGGCAATCAGCCCCAGCATTTT
CDR3: CASSQVEGRGNQPQHF

D: -
size: -
J: TRBJ2-3
V: TRBV5-1
DNA: TGCGCCAGCAGCGGATTAGGGACAGATACGCAGTATTTT
CDR3: CASSGLGTDTQYF

D: -
size: few
J: TRBJ2-7
V: TRBV28
DNA: TGTGCCAGCAGTTTAGGCAGATACGAGCAGTACTTC
CDR3: CASSLGRYEQYF

D: -
size: -
J: TRBJ1-2
V: TRBV6-1
DNA: TGTGCCAGCAGTGAATACAATTTCAGCTATGGCTACACCTTC
CDR3: CASSEYNFSYGYTF

D: TRBD1
size: -
J: TRBJ1-5
V: TRBV7-8
DNA: TGTGCCAGCAGCTTAGGTGGACAGGGAAATCAGCCCCAGCATTTT
CDR3: CASSLGGQGNQPQHF

D: -
size: few
J: TRBJ2-3
V: TRBV3-1/TRBV3-2
DNA: TGTGCCAGCAGCCAAGGGCTCTCGGCAGATACGCAGTATTTT
CDR3: CASSQGLSADTQYF

D: -
size: -
J: TRBJ2-3
V: TRBV14
DNA: TGTGCCAGCAGCCCGGGACGGCACACAGATACGCAGTATTTT
CDR3: CASSPGRHTDTQYF

D: TRBD1
size: -
J: TRBJ2-4
V: TRBV6-2/TRBV6-3
DNA: TGTGCCAGCAGTTACAGCCCGGACAGGGGTAAAGACATTCAGTACTTC
CDR3: CASSYSPDRGKDIQYF

D: TRBD1
size: few
J: TRBJ2-7
V: TRBV18
DNA: TGTGCCAGCTCACGGGGACAGGCCGACTACTACGAGCAGTACTTC
CDR3: CASSRGQADYYEQYF

D: -
size: -
J: TRBJ1-5
V: TRBV4-3
DNA: TGCGCCAGCAGCCAAGTTGGGAACAATCAGCCCCAGCATTTT
CDR3: CASSQVGNNQPQHF

D: TRBD2
size: -
J: TRBJ2-1
V: TRBV29-1
DNA: TGCAGCGTGGTACTAGCGGGGGGATACAATGAGCAGTTCTTC
CDR3: CSVVLAGGYNEQFF

D: TRBD2
size: -
J: TRBJ2-2
V: TRBV5-1
DNA: TGCGCCAGCAGCATTAGCGGGGGCGCGAACACCGGGGAGCTGTTTTTT
CDR3: CASSISGGANTGELFF